This passage covers 29 T cell receptor beta chains from one sample sequenced in a study of T-cell reconstitution after alpha-beta-depleted transplantation in children. It was with unique molecular identifiers that the TCRbeta library was prepared. Each CDR3 protein is one row after TCRdb ran MiXCR on the PCR reads. The table includes some 200,000 distinct CDR3 sequences, approximately 9% detected once. This specimen consisted of PBMCs from the stem cell graft donor, obtained from the stem cell graft. All receptors come from a human donor who donated a stem cell graft to a child with acute lymphoblastic leukemia.

This clonotype was counted between two and nine times. The chain couples TRBV12-3 or TRBV12-4 to TRBJ2-7, with 9 nucleotides matching TRBD1. The CDR3 has 16 amino acids. V shed 1 base, J shed 0 bases, and the junction held 4 bases outside the gene matches. In DNA, the CDR3 is TGTGCCAGCAGTTTAGACAGGGGGCCCCCCTCCTACGAGCAGTACTTC. It encodes CASSLDRGPPSYEQYF.

V and J are TRBV20-1 and TRBJ1-5; perhaps TRBD1 as D (5 bases). The CDR3 length is 13 residues. V lost 5 bases, J lost 7 bases, and 15 bases lay in between. The germline CDR1 and CDR2 sequences are DFQATT and SNEGSKA (reference sequence). The CDR3 DNA reads TGCAGTGCTGTACAGGAAGCGGGCCAGCCCCAGCATTTT. Amino acids: CSAVQEAGQPQHF.

The chain employs TRBV7-9 and TRBJ1-5; D gene unclear. This CDR3 has 14 amino acids. V was shortened by 2 bases and J by 7 bases, with 12 bases between the two germline ends. CDR1 is SEHNR, CDR2 FQNEAQ, per germline (reference sequence). The CDR3: CASSLNGVEQPQHF. DNA for the CDR3: TGTGCCAGCAGCTTAAACGGCGTAGAGCAGCCCCAGCATTTT. Supplemented by reference TRBV7-9 and TRBJ1-5, the full variable domain reads DTGVSQNPRHKITKRGQNVTFRCDPISEHNRLYWYRQTLGQGPEFLTYFQNEAQLEKSRLLSDRFSAERPKGSFSTLEIQRTEQGDSAMYLCASSLNGVEQPQHFGDGTRLSIL.

This clonotype was counted many times. The gene calls are TRBV5-1 and TRBJ1-1; possible D gene TRBD1, 6 bases. The germline V gene encodes CDR1 SGHRS and CDR2 YFSETQ. Trimming cost V 4 bases and J 2 bases, with 18 bases left between them. The CDR3 runs 16 residues. CDR3 residues: CASSHRVRGTNTEAFF. The CDR3 region has the DNA TGCGCCAGCAGCCACCGAGTTAGAGGGACAAACACTGAAGCTTTCTTT.

This clonotype has just a few counts. The genes are TRBV3-1 and TRBJ1-3, with D tentatively TRBD1 (5 bases). Trimming left V 5 bases short and J 0 bases short, with 14 bases between. The germline V gene has CDR1 LGHDT and CDR2 YNNKEL (reference sequence). There are 16 residues in the CDR3. CDR3: CASSRTPGSSGNTIYF. The CDR3 DNA reads as TGTGCCAGCAGCAGAACTCCAGGGAGCTCTGGAAACACCATATATTTT.

This clonotype has a count of ten or more. The chain couples TRBV6-5 to TRBJ1-2, with 7 bases matching TRBD1. V was pared by 7 bases and J by 4 bases, with 6 bases of the junction left unmatched. The CDR3 runs 13 residues. CDR1 is MNHEY and CDR2 is SVGAGI in the germline V gene. As DNA, the CDR3 is TGTGCCAGCACCCGGGGACAGTTCTATGGCTACACCTTC. Its translation is CASTRGQFYGYTF.

This clonotype was counted ten times or more. The chain is built from TRBV12-3 or TRBV12-4 and TRBJ1-4, with TRBD1 matching 9 bases. V lost 3 bases and J lost 8; bases outside the gene matches: 7. The CDR3 runs to 15 residues. The CDR3 region has the DNA TGTGCCAGCAGTTTGTCACAGGGGGCTCGAGAAAAACTGTTTTTT. Amino acids: CASSLSQGAREKLFF.

The chain has TRBV15 and TRBJ1-5, with 7 nucleotides matching TRBD1. V gave up 1 base and J gave up 4 bases; unmatched junction bases: 4. CDR1 LNHNV and CDR2 YYDKDF come from the germline V gene (reference sequence). The CDR3 loop spans 15 amino acids. The DNA of the CDR3 is TGTGCCACCAGCAGAGGTGACAGGGAAAATCAGCCCCAGCATTTT. It encodes CATSRGDRENQPQHF.

This clonotype was counted at least ten times. The chain is built from TRBV28 and TRBJ1-1; 7 positions match TRBD1. Trimming cost V 5 bases and J 2 bases; bases outside gene matches: 5. This CDR3 is built from 14 residues. From germline, CDR1 is MDHEN and CDR2 SYDVKM. The CDR3 reads CASSAGTENTEAFF. The CDR3 DNA reads as TGTGCCAGCAGTGCAGGGACAGAAAACACTGAAGCTTTCTTT.

This clonotype was observed a handful of times. CDR3 nucleotide sequence: TGCGCCAGCAGCCAAGATAGAGGGAGAGGTTCACCCCTCCACTTT. Translating gives CASSQDRGRGSPLHF. The chain carries TRBV4-3 and TRBJ1-6; D not certain. Germline CDR1 is LGHNA and CDR2 is YSLEER. Trimming left V 0 bases short and J 9 bases short, with 12 bases between. The CDR3 loop spans 15 amino acids.

Remarks on this clonotype: A much larger clone differs by one base, so this may be a read error. This chain links TRBV11-3 with TRBJ2-1; TRBD1 aligns across 7 bases. The CDR3 sequence is 14 residues long. Per the germline V gene, CDR1 is SGHNT and CDR2 is YENEEA. V shed 3 bases and J 5 bases; nucleotides not matched to a gene: 4. CDR3 bases: TGTGCCAGCAGCTTGCAGGGGGAAGACAATGAGCAGTTCTTC. Translation: CASSLQGEDNEQFF.

This clonotype is deemed medium-sized. The chain links TRBV7-8 to TRBJ2-3, with D perhaps matching TRBD2 (7 bases). CDR1 is SGHVS and CDR2 is FQNEAQ in the germline V gene. Trimming stripped 0 bases from V and 7 bases from J, with 14 bases between. The length of the CDR3 is 15 residues. This CDR3 reads CASSLAGGPANTQYF. The CDR3 DNA follows: TGTGCCAGCAGCTTAGCGGGGGGGCCGGCGAATACGCAGTATTTT.

The chain combines TRBV9 with TRBJ2-3; D is ambiguous. CDR3 length equals 15 residues. The germline CDR1 and CDR2 sequences are SGDLS and YYNGEE. With 4 bases removed from V and 2 bases from J, the gap between germline ends came to 14 bases. The CDR3 sequence: CASSSPARNTDTQYF. Written as DNA, the CDR3 is TGTGCCAGCAGCTCCCCGGCAAGAAACACAGATACGCAGTATTTT.

V usage is TRBV24-1 and J usage is TRBJ1-1; D gene unclear. Germline values: CDR1 KGHDR, CDR2 SFDVKD. CDR3 size: 11 residues. V lost 9 bases to trimming and J lost 7 bases, with 11 bases between them. The CDR3 DNA reads as TGTGCCACCGAAGGAGGAGTTGAAGCTTTCTTT. It specifies CATEGGVEAFF.

The rearrangement uses TRBV12-3 or TRBV12-4 and TRBJ1-2, with D possibly being TRBD1 (5 bases). The CDR3 is 12 amino acids. V was trimmed by 3 bases and J by 7 bases, leaving 9 bases between them. CDR3 sequence (DNA): TGTGCCAGCAGTTTTGTGGGGCTTGGCTACACCTTC. Its translation: CASSFVGLGYTF.

The chain carries TRBV20-1 and TRBJ2-3; 9 bases are shared with TRBD1. CDR3 length equals 15 residues. V lost 6 bases and J lost 0; bases outside the gene matches: 7. CDR1 and CDR2 (germline): DFQATT, SNEGSKA (reference sequence). CDR3 coding DNA: TGCAGTGCCAGGGACAGGGAACGAAGCACAGATACGCAGTATTTT. This gives the protein CSARDRERSTDTQYF.

In this sample, this clonotype turned up a few times. The genes are TRBV3-1 and TRBJ2-2; D not certain. CDR1 and CDR2 from the germline V gene are LGHDT and YNNKEL (reference sequence). Trimming removed 1 base at V and 0 bases at J, with 3 bases between. This CDR3 comprises 14 residues. The CDR3 loop reads CASSQATNTGELFF. Written as DNA, the CDR3 is TGTGCCAGCAGCCAAGCGACGAACACCGGGGAGCTGTTTTTT.

V and J are TRBV20-1 and TRBJ2-7; D possibly corresponds to TRBD1 (5 bases). V was shortened by 3 bases and J by 5 bases, with 14 bases between the two germline ends. CDR1 is DFQATT, CDR2 SNEGSKA, per germline (reference sequence). The CDR3 runs to 13 residues. The chain's CDR3 is CSASKAGLDEQYF. DNA of the CDR3: TGCAGTGCTAGCAAGGCAGGGTTGGACGAGCAGTACTTC.

This clonotype was counted many times. This sequence joins TRBV18 and TRBJ2-7, with D unclear. The V gene's germline CDR1 is KGHSH and CDR2 LQKENI. Trimming stripped 3 bases from V and 2 bases from J, with 17 bases between. This CDR3 has 16 residues. CDR3 residues: CASSPSTQREPYEQYF. In DNA form, the CDR3 reads TGTGCCAGCTCACCTTCCACACAAAGGGAACCCTACGAGCAGTACTTC.

This clonotype was seen many times. The genes are TRBV15 and TRBJ1-1, with D unclear. This CDR3 has 11 residues. V was clipped by 5 bases and J by 6 bases, with 7 bases between them. The V gene's germline CDR1 is LNHNV and CDR2 YYDKDF (reference sequence). This CDR3 is CATSRAAEAFF. DNA of the CDR3: TGTGCCACCAGCCGAGCGGCTGAAGCTTTCTTT.

J is TRBJ1-1 and V is TRBV7-8; the D gene is possibly TRBD1 (5 bases). The CDR3 is 16 amino acids. V lost 5 bases and J lost 1, with 17 bases in between. The germline CDR1 and CDR2 sequences are SGHVS and FQNEAQ. The CDR3 nucleotides are TGTGCCAGCAGCCCGCCGGGGGTGGGGGGGAACACTGAAGCTTTCTTT. Translated, it gives CASSPPGVGGNTEAFF.

This clonotype came up many times. This chain connects TRBV6-5 to TRBJ2-7, with D possibly matching TRBD2 (6 bases). The CDR3 consists of 16 residues. Germline-derived CDR1 and CDR2 are MNHEY and SVGAGI. Trimming cost V 0 bases and J 2 bases, with 14 bases left between them. CDR3: CASSYSSSATTYEQYF. For the CDR3, the DNA is TGTGCCAGCAGTTACTCATCTAGCGCGACGACCTACGAGCAGTACTTC.

The chain joins TRBV10-3 to TRBJ1-2; D is unresolved. Trimming stripped 0 bases from V and 4 bases from J, with 15 bases between. Germline CDR1 reads ENHRY; CDR2 reads SYGVKD. This CDR3 spans 16 amino acids. CDR3 amino acids: CAISESQATRGYGYTF. The CDR3, as DNA: TGTGCCATCAGTGAGTCCCAGGCCACCCGGGGCTATGGCTACACCTTC.

This rearrangement joins TRBV27 to TRBJ1-6, with a possible D match to TRBD1 (6 bases). Germline CDR1 reads MNHEY; CDR2 reads SMNVEV (reference sequence). Trimming cost V 5 bases and J 9 bases, with 17 bases left between them. CDR3 size: 15 residues. This CDR3 reads CASSPDRFRSSPLHF. CDR3 nucleotides: TGTGCCAGCAGTCCAGACAGGTTTAGGAGTTCACCCCTCCACTTT.

This clonotype was counted between two and nine times. The chain combines TRBV20-1 with TRBJ2-7; D may be TRBD1 (6 bases). CDR3 length: 16 amino acids. Germline assignment: CDR1 DFQATT and CDR2 SNEGSKA (reference sequence). With 3 bases removed from V and 0 bases from J, the gap between germline ends came to 18 bases. The CDR3 coding sequence is TGCAGTGCTAGGATTCTAGGGGGTCACGACTCCTACGAGCAGTACTTC. This gives the protein CSARILGGHDSYEQYF.

The CDR3 reads CAWSVAGPGADTQYF. The CDR3 DNA follows: TGTGCCTGGAGTGTGGCAGGGCCAGGCGCAGATACGCAGTATTTT. This chain connects TRBV30 to TRBJ2-3, with a tentative D call TRBD1 (5 bases). The CDR3 has 15 residues. Trimming took off 0 bases at V and 4 bases at J, with 14 bases between the two ends. Germline values: CDR1 GTSNPN, CDR2 SVGIG (reference sequence).

At least ten counts were recorded for this clonotype. This chain connects TRBV25-1 to TRBJ2-2, with TRBD1 identical over 7 bases. CDR1 MGHDK and CDR2 SYGVNS come from the germline V gene. The CDR3 runs 17 residues. V trimming: 4 bases; J trimming: 3 bases; junction bases outside the gene matches: 11. CDR3 sequence (DNA): TGTGCCAGCAGTGCCTACCTCGGGACAGATTACACCGGGGAGCTGTTTTTT. Translating gives CASSAYLGTDYTGELFF.

This clonotype was observed a handful of times. CDR3 in amino acids: CSARESAMNTEAFF. DNA for the CDR3: TGCAGTGCTAGAGAGTCAGCCATGAACACTGAAGCTTTCTTT. The chain has TRBV20-1 and TRBJ1-1; D ambiguous. CDR1 and CDR2 (germline): DFQATT, SNEGSKA (reference sequence). This CDR3 contains 14 residues. Trimming shortened V by 0 bases and J by 0 bases, and 8 bases separated the two germline ends.

This rearrangement joins TRBV7-9 to TRBJ1-2; unclear D gene. V shed 5 bases and J shed 4 bases, with 17 bases lying between them. CDR3 length: 15 residues. Germline V gene lookup returns CDR1 SEHNR and CDR2 FQNEAQ (reference sequence). The chain's CDR3 is CASSPSGVGGYGYTF. The CDR3, as DNA: TGTGCCAGCAGCCCCTCAGGTGTGGGTGGCTATGGCTACACCTTC.